The 21 T cell receptor beta chains given below trace back to one sample, sequenced in a study of T cells in narcolepsy. Some clones are missing from TCRdb's copy, which holds only in-frame ones; the method was immunoSEQ multiplex PCR. The profile shows tens of thousands of clones, 88% of them singletons. The sequencing input was CD45RA- memory CD4+ T cells from PBMCs. Every receptor here comes from a human donor with narcolepsy.

The CDR3, as DNA: TGTGCCAGCAGCTTAGACACGACCTCTATTGGCTACACCTTC. As protein: CASSLDTTSIGYTF. This rearrangement joins TRBV11-3 to TRBJ1-2; D remains ambiguous. The CDR3 consists of 14 residues. Per the germline V gene, CDR1 is SGHNT and CDR2 is YENEEA. V gave up 0 bases and J gave up 7 bases, with 12 bases separating them.

This clone was found once. This sequence joins TRBV9 and TRBJ1-1; 7 bases are shared with TRBD1. Germline V CDR1 and CDR2: SGDLS, YYNGEE. The V segment lost 4 bases and the J segment 9 bases; nucleotides outside the gene matches: 12. This CDR3 has 14 residues. The CDR3 reads CASSSRRDRDKAFF. The CDR3 DNA reads as TGTGCCAGCAGCTCCCGCCGGGACAGAGACAAAGCTTTCTTT.

The DNA for the CDR3 is TGTGCCAGCAGCCCAACAGGAACTGAAGCTTTCTTT. Translating it yields CASSPTGTEAFF. This chain links TRBV2 with TRBJ1-1, with D maybe TRBD1 (5 bases). Trimming shortened V by 6 bases and J by 5 bases, and 10 bases separated the two germline ends. CDR1 and CDR2 (germline): SNHLY, FYNNEI. This CDR3 contains 12 residues.

This chain connects TRBV29-1 to TRBJ1-4; no reliable D call. This CDR3 comprises 16 residues. With 1 base removed from V and 4 bases from J, the gap between germline ends came to 16 bases. The V gene's germline CDR1 is SQVTM and CDR2 ANQGSEA. The CDR3 protein is CSVEAAGAGVNEKLFF. For the CDR3, the DNA is TGCAGCGTTGAAGCAGCTGGAGCGGGAGTTAATGAAAAACTGTTTTTT. The whole variable domain, remainder taken from reference TRBV29-1 and TRBJ1-4, is SAVISQKPSRDICQRGTSLTIQCQVDSQVTMMFWYRQQPGQSLTLIATANQGSEATYESGFVIDKFPISRPNLTFSTLTVSNMSPEDSSIYLCSVEAAGAGVNEKLFFGSGTQLSVL.

This clone was observed a handful of times. The V gene is TRBV4-1, the J gene TRBJ2-3, with 10 positions matching TRBD1. Per the germline V gene, CDR1 is MGHRA and CDR2 is YSYEKL. Trimming at V came to 0 bases and at J to 5 bases, leaving 8 bases not matched to a gene. The CDR3 consists of 17 residues. The CDR3 reads CASSQEPTGGVKDTQYF. The CDR3 DNA reads as TGCGCCAGCAGCCAAGAGCCGACAGGGGGCGTGAAAGATACGCAGTATTTT.

The CDR3 loop is CASSVAPLAGEHEQYF. CDR3 in DNA: TGTGCCAGCAGCGTAGCCCCCCTAGCGGGAGAACACGAGCAGTACTTC. This chain links TRBV9 with TRBJ2-7; 10 bases agree with TRBD2. This CDR3 spans 16 amino acids. Germline V gives CDR1 SGDLS, CDR2 YYNGEE. Trimming removed 0 bases from V and 5 bases from J; junction bases left unmatched: 8.

The V call is TRBV7-2, the J call TRBJ2-3, with 8 bases aligning to TRBD2. J gave up 2 bases and V 5 bases, and 6 bases lay outside the gene matches. Germline V CDR1 and CDR2: SGHTA, FQGNSA. The CDR3 loop spans 15 amino acids. The CDR3 is CASSNGGVYTDTQYF. CDR3 sequence (DNA): TGTGCCAGCAGCAACGGGGGGGTGTACACAGATACGCAGTATTTT.

The chain uses TRBV27 and TRBJ1-2, with D maybe TRBD1 (6 bases). V gave up 4 bases and J gave up 8 bases, with 14 bases separating them. Germline assignment: CDR1 MNHEY and CDR2 SMNVEV (reference sequence). This CDR3 is 13 amino acids long. The CDR3 spells CASSWSGGDGYTF. The CDR3 coding sequence is TGTGCCAGCAGTTGGTCGGGGGGCGACGGCTACACCTTC.

The CDR3: CASSPSDSISGNTIYF. CDR3 bases: TGTGCCAGCTCACCCTCGGACAGTATCTCTGGAAACACCATATATTTT. The J gene is TRBJ1-3, the V gene TRBV18; tentatively, D is TRBD1 (6 bases). CDR3 size: 16 residues. V lost 3 bases and J lost 0, with 12 bases in between. CDR1 and CDR2 (germline): KGHSH, LQKENI.

This clone was observed a single time. The same CDR3 can be traced to other DNA sequences in this sample. The J gene is TRBJ1-1, the V gene TRBV19; the D gene is possibly TRBD1 (5 bases). V gave up 0 bases and J gave up 0 bases, with 14 bases separating them. Germline-derived CDR1 and CDR2 are LNHDA and SQIVND (reference sequence). This CDR3 spans 17 amino acids. The DNA for the CDR3 is TGTGCCAGTAGTATAGACAAGGCCGGGGCCATGAACACTGAAGCTTTCTTT. Its protein product is CASSIDKAGAMNTEAFF. Variable domain in full (rest from reference TRBV19 and TRBJ1-1): DGGITQSPKYLFRKEGQNVTLSCEQNLNHDAMYWYRQDPGQGLRLIYYSQIVNDFQKGDIAEGYSVSREKKESFPLTVTSAQKNPTAFYLCASSIDKAGAMNTEAFFGQGTRLTVV.

This clone has a handful of counts. The chain couples TRBV7-8 to TRBJ2-7, with D perhaps given as TRBD1 or TRBD2 (7 bases each). This CDR3 spans 14 amino acids. CDR1 is SGHVS and CDR2 is FQNEAQ in the germline V gene. The germline V and J ends were trimmed by 5 bases and 6 bases, with 17 bases remaining between them. The CDR3 reads CASSGRDSHAEQYF. The CDR3 DNA reads as TGTGCCAGCAGCGGGAGGGACAGCCATGCCGAGCAGTACTTC.

This clone showed up just once. This sequence joins TRBV4-2 and TRBJ2-7; D gene unclear. V was trimmed by 4 bases and J by 4 bases, leaving 11 bases between them. CDR3 length equals 13 residues. Germline V gene data show CDR1 as LGHNA and CDR2 as YNFKEQ. CDR3 coding DNA: TGTGCCAGCAGCCGAGAACTAAGTTACGAGCAGTACTTC. Its protein is CASSRELSYEQYF.

The rearrangement joins TRBV6-1 to TRBJ2-2; D possibly corresponds to TRBD1 (5 bases). This CDR3 is 14 amino acids long. Germline V gene sequence: CDR1 MNHNS, CDR2 SASEGT. V lost 10 bases and J lost 2, with 14 bases in between. The CDR3 region has the DNA TGTGCCACTCATGACAGATTAAACACCGGGGAGCTGTTTTTT. Encoded protein: CATHDRLNTGELFF.

The chain is built from TRBV4-2 and TRBJ2-3; 8 bases are a match to TRBD2. Trimming took 0 bases from V and 1 from J; bases not matched to a gene: 3. Per the germline V gene, CDR1 is LGHNA and CDR2 is YNFKEQ. The CDR3 extends over 16 amino acids. The CDR3 spells CASSQERGGRTDTQYF. CDR3 nucleotides: TGTGCCAGCAGCCAAGAACGGGGGGGGCGCACAGATACGCAGTATTTT.

The chain uses TRBV27 and TRBJ2-7; D call uncertain. The length of the CDR3 is 12 residues. Germline V lookup: CDR1 MNHEY, CDR2 SMNVEV (reference sequence). V gave up 6 bases and J gave up 2 bases, with 8 bases separating them. CDR3 in DNA: TGTGCCAGCAGGACCCTCCCCTACGAGCAGTACTTC. Translation: CASRTLPYEQYF.

V usage is TRBV6-5 and J usage is TRBJ1-2; unclear D gene. Germline assignment: CDR1 MNHEY and CDR2 SVGAGI. The CDR3 is 12 amino acids. The V and J ends lost 10 bases and 8 bases respectively, with 17 bases between them. The CDR3 here is CATTVGNRGYTF. DNA of the CDR3: TGTGCCACCACTGTTGGTAATCGCGGCTACACCTTC.

The V and J genes are TRBV10-1 and TRBJ1-3, with D possibly TRBD1 on 5 matching bases. Trimming took 7 bases from V and 0 from J, leaving 13 bases between them. CDR3 length: 15 residues. CDR1 WNHNN and CDR2 SYGVQD come from the germline V gene (reference sequence). Written as DNA, the CDR3 is TGCGCCAGCAATGTTGACAGCATCTCTGGAAACACCATATATTTT. The encoded protein is CASNVDSISGNTIYF.

The CDR3 is CASTRSGYSNQPQHF. The CDR3 DNA sequence: TGTGCCAGCACCCGATCCGGTTATAGCAATCAGCCCCAGCATTTT. The chain has TRBV28 and TRBJ1-5; D gene uncertain. V was trimmed by 7 bases and J by 0 bases, leaving 13 bases between them. CDR1 MDHEN and CDR2 SYDVKM come from the germline V gene. The CDR3 is made up of 15 amino acids.

The chain uses TRBV11-3 and TRBJ2-1; no definite D call. Between the trimmed V and J ends, which lost 2 bases and 4 bases, there was a span of 6 bases. This CDR3 contains 13 residues. Looked up from germline, CDR1 is SGHNT and CDR2 is YENEEA. The CDR3 DNA reads as TGTGCCAGCAGCTTAAATGGGTACAATGAGCAGTTCTTC. Translation gives CASSLNGYNEQFF.

This chain uses TRBV7-2 with TRBJ2-5; tentatively, D is TRBD2 (5 bases). The CDR3 runs to 11 residues. Trimming removed 5 bases at V and 9 bases at J, with 10 bases between. Germline-derived CDR1 and CDR2 are SGHTA and FQGNSA. The CDR3 DNA is TGTGCCAGCAGCCTTAGCGTGGCCCAGTACTTC. Translating it yields CASSLSVAQYF.

The sample holds a few counts of this clone. The chain is built from TRBV6-6 and TRBJ1-3; D gene uncertain. V was clipped by 6 bases and J by 0 bases, with 3 bases between them. The CDR3 runs 12 residues. Germline values: CDR1 MNHNY, CDR2 SVGAGI (reference sequence). CDR3 in amino acids: CASRDSGNTIYF. Written as DNA, the CDR3 is TGTGCCAGCAGAGACTCTGGAAACACCATATATTTT.